The clone carrying this T cell receptor beta chain was picked up a small number of times. The antigen remains undetermined. Looked up from germline, CDR1 is LGHDT and CDR2 is YNNKEL (reference sequence). This CDR3 is 13 amino acids long. Trimming cost V 4 bases and J 0 bases, with 7 bases left between them. This entry is derived from a study of CD8 T cells in ankylosing spondylitis. TCRdb ran MiXCR on the 5' RACE reads and lists one entry per CDR3 protein. Of about 540,000 distinct CDR3 sequences in the sample, roughly 13% were seen once. Study observations and caveats: There was reportedly significant enrichment of clones that were disease-linked in matched ankylosing spondylitis synovial fluid. Eight highly homologous variants made up a TCR beta motif, and this motif appeared characteristic of ankylosing spondylitis blood.

This chain joins TRBV3-1 and TRBJ2-7; possible D gene TRBD2, 6 bases. This TCR was sampled from a male donor with ankylosing spondylitis. The sequenced sample consisted of blood, either unsorted or a sorted T cell fraction (not recorded which). The CDR3, as DNA: TGTGCCAGCAGCCTACTAGCCTCCTACGAGCAGTACTTC. Protein: CASSLLASYEQYF.